This TCR beta chain was captured by sequencing in a study of regulatory T cells in long-lasting Graves disease. This clonotype was seen ten or more times. Combining iRepertoire HTBI primers with Arm-PCR of CDR3 regions, the authors built TCR beta libraries. TCRdb recomputed calls from the multiplex PCR reads with MiXCR, one row per CDR3 protein. This table has hundreds of thousands of distinct CDR3 sequences, around 12% appearing once. This CDR3 contains 13 residues. As to time point: newly diagnosed GD, antithyroid drugs for less than 3 months. The TCR library was made from RNA that had been extracted from PBMCs in TRIzol. Another study also made use of these data, one on T cells in Graves' hyperthyroidism and ophthalmopathy. That study reports: Stable hyperthyroidism: no ophthalmopathy progression over 18 months of follow-up.

The sequence was collected from a woman aged 30 to 39 with Graves disease. The rearrangement joins TRBV12-3 or TRBV12-4 to TRBJ2-3; D ambiguous. Gene TRBJ2-7 matches the end of the DNA better, so the J call may be wrong. The specimen was peripheral blood mononuclear cells (PBMCs), collected at new diagnosis, from a patient treated with antithyroid drugs. The CDR3 spells CASRSNWGYEQYF. In DNA form, the CDR3 reads TGTGCCAGCAGATCTAACTGGGGCTACGAGCAGTACTTC.